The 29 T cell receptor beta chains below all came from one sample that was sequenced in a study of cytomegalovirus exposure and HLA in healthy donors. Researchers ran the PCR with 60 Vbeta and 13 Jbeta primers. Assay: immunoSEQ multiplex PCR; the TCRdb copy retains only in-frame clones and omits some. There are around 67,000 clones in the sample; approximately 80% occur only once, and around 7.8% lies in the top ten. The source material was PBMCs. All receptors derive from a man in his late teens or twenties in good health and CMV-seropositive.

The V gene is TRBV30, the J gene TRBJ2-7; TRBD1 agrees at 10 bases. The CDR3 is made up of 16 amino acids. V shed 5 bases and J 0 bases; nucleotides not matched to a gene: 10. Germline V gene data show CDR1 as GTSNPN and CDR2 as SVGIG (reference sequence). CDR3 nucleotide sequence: TGTGCCTGGGGTTCGGGGACAGGGGTCCTCTCCTACGAGCAGTACTTC. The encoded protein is CAWGSGTGVLSYEQYF.

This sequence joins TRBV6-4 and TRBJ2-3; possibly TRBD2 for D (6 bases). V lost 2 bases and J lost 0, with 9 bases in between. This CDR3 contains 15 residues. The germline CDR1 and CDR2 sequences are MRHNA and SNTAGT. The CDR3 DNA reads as TGTGCCAGCAGTGACGGAAGCGGGAGCACAGATACGCAGTATTTT. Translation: CASSDGSGSTDTQYF.

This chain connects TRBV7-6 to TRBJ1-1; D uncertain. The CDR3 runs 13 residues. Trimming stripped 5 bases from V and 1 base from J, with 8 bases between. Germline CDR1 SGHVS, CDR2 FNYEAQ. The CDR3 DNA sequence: TGTGCCAGCAGCCATACTACGAACACTGAAGCTTTCTTT. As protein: CASSHTTNTEAFF.

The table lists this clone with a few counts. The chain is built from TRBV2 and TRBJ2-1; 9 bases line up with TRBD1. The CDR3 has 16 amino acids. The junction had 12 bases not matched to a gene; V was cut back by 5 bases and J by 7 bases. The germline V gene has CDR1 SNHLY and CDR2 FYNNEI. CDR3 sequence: CASSRTGGLDWNEQFF. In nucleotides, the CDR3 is TGTGCCAGCAGTAGAACAGGGGGCTTGGATTGGAATGAGCAGTTCTTC.

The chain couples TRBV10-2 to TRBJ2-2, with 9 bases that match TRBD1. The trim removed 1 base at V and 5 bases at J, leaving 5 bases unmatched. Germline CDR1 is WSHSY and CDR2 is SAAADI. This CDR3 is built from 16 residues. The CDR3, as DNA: TGCGCCAGCAGTGAGTTAGACAGGGGGTGGACCGGGGAGCTGTTTTTT. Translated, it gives CASSELDRGWTGELFF.

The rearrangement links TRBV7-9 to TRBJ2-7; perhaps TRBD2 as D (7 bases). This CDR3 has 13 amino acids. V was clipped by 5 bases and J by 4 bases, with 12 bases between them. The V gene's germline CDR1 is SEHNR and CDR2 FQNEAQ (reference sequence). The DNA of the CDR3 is TGTGCCAGCAGCCAGAGGGGGGGGTACGAGCAGTACTTC. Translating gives CASSQRGGYEQYF. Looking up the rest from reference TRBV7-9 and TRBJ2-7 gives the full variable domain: DTGVSQNPRHKITKRGQNVTFRCDPISEHNRLYWYRQTLGQGPEFLTYFQNEAQLEKSRLLSDRFSAERPKGSFSTLEIQRTEQGDSAMYLCASSQRGGYEQYFGPGTRLTVT.

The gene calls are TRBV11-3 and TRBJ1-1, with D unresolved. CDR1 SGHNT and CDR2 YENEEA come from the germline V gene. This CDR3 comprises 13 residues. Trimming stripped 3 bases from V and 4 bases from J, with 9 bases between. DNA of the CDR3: TGTGCCAGCAGCTTTAATAGCGCCACTGAAGCTTTCTTT. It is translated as CASSFNSATEAFF.

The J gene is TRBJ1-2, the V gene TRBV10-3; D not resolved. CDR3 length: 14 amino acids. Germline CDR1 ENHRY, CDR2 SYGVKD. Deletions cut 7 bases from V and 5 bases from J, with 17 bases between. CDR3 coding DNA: TGTGCCATCAATGACGGACTTGGCGGGTATGGCTACACCTTC. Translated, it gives CAINDGLGGYGYTF.

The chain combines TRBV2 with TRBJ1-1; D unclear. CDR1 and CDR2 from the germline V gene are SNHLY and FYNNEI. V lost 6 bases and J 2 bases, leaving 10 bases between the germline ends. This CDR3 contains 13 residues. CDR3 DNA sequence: TGTGCCAGCAGGCTCGGTCGCAACACTGAAGCTTTCTTT. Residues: CASRLGRNTEAFF.

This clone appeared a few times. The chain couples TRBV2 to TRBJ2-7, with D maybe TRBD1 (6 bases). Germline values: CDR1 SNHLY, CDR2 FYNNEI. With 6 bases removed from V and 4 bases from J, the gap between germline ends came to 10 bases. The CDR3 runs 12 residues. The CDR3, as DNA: TGTGCCAGCAGCGGGACAAGATACGAGCAGTACTTC. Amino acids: CASSGTRYEQYF.

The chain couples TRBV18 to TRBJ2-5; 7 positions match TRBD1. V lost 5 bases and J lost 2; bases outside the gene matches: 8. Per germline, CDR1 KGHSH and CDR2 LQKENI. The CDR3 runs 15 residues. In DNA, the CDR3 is TGTGCCAGCTCAACTACCACGACAGGGCAAGAGACCCAGTACTTC. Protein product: CASSTTTTGQETQYF.

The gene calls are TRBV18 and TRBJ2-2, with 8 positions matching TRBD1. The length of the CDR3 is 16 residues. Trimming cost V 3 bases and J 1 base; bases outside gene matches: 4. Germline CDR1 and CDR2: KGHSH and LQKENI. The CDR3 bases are TGTGCCAGCTCACCGGCCGGGACAGGGAACACCGGGGAGCTGTTTTTT. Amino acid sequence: CASSPAGTGNTGELFF. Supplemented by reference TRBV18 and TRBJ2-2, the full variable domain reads NAGVMQNPRHLVRRRGQEARLRCSPMKGHSHVYWYRQLPEEGLKFMVYLQKENIIDESGMPKERFSAEFPKEGPSILRIQQVVRGDSAAYFCASSPAGTGNTGELFFGEGSRLTVL.

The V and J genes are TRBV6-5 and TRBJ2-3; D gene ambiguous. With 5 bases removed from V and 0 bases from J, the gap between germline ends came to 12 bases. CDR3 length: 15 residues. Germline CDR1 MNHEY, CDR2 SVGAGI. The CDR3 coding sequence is TGTGCCAGCAGTCCCGGTGACACTAGCACAGATACGCAGTATTTT. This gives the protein CASSPGDTSTDTQYF.

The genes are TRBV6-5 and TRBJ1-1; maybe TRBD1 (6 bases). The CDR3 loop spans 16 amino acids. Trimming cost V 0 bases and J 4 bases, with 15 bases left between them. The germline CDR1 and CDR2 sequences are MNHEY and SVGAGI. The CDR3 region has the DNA TGTGCCAGCAGTTACTCGAGGATGTCCAGGGGCACTGAAGCTTTCTTT. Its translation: CASSYSRMSRGTEAFF.

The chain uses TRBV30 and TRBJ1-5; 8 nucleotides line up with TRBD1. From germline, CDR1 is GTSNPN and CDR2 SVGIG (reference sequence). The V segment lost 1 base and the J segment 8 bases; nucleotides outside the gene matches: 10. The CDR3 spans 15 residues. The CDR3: CAWSAGDRGQEPQHF. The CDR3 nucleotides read TGTGCCTGGAGTGCCGGCGACAGGGGACAGGAGCCCCAGCATTTT.

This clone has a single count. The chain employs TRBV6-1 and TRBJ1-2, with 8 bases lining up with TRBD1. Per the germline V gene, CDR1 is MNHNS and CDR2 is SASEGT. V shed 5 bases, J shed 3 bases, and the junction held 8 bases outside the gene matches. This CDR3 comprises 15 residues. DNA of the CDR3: TGTGCCAGCAGTCCCGGGACAGGTTTAGACTATGGCTACACCTTC. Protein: CASSPGTGLDYGYTF.

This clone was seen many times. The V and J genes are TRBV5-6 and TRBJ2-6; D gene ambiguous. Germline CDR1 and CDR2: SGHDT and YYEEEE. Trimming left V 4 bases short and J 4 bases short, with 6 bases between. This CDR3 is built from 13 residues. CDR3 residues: CASSLPGANVLTF. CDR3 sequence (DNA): TGTGCCAGCAGCCTCCCCGGGGCCAACGTCCTGACTTTC.

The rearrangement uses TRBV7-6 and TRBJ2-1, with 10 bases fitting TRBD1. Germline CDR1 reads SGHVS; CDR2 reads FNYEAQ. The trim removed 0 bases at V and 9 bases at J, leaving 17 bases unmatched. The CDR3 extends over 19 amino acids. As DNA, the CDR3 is TGTGCCAGCAGCTTAGCCGGTGACCTATACGGGACAGGGGACAGTGAGCAGTTCTTC. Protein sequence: CASSLAGDLYGTGDSEQFF. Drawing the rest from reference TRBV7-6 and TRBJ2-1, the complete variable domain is GAGVSQSPRYKVTKRGQDVALRCDPISGHVSLYWYRQALGQGPEFLTYFNYEAQQDKSGLPNDRFSAERPEGSISTLTIQRTEQRDSAMYRCASSLAGDLYGTGDSEQFFGPGTRLTVL.

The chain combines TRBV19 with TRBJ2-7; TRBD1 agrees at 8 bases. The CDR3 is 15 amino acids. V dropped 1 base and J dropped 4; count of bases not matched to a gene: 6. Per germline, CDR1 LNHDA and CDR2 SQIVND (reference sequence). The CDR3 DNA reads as TGTGCCAGTAGTATAGGCTGGACAGGGCAATACGAGCAGTACTTC. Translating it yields CASSIGWTGQYEQYF.

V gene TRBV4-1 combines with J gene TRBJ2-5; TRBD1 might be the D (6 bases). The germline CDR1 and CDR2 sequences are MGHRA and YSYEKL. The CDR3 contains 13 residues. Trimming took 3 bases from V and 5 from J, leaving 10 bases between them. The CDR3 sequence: CASSQWQGETQYF. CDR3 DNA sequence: TGCGCCAGCAGCCAGTGGCAGGGGGAGACCCAGTACTTC.

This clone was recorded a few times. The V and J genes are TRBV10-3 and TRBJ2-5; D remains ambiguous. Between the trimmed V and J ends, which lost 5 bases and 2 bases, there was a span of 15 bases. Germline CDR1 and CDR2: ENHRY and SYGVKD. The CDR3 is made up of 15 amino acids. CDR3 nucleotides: TGTGCCATCAGTTACGGTGTTTACGGGCAAGAGACCCAGTACTTC. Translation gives CAISYGVYGQETQYF.

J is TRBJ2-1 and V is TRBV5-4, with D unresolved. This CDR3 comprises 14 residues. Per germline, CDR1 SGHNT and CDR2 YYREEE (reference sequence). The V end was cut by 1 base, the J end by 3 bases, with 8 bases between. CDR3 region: CASSLITSYNEQFF. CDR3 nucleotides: TGTGCCAGCAGCTTGATAACGAGCTACAATGAGCAGTTCTTC.

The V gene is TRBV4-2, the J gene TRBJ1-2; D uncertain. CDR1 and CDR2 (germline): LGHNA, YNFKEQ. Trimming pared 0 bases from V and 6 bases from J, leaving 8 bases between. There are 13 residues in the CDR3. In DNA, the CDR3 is TGTGCCAGCAGCCAAGACAGGAGGGATGGCTACACCTTC. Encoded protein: CASSQDRRDGYTF.

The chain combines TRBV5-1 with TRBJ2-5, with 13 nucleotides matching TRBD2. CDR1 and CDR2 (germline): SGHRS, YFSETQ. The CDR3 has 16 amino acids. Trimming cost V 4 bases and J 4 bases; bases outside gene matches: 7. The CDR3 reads CASSLTSGGASETQYF. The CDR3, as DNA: TGCGCCAGCAGCCTAACTAGCGGGGGGGCCTCAGAGACCCAGTACTTC. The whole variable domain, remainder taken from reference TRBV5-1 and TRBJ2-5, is KAGVTQTPRYLIKTRGQQVTLSCSPISGHRSVSWYQQTPGQGLQFLFEYFSETQRNKGNFPGRFSGRQFSNSRSEMNVSTLELGDSALYLCASSLTSGGASETQYFGPGTRLLVL.

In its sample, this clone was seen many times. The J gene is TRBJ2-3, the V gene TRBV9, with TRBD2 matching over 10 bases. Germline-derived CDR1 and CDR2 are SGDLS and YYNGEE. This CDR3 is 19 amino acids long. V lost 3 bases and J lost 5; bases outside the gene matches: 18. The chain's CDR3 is CASSAGEGAGGKMGDTQYF. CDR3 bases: TGTGCCAGCAGCGCCGGAGAAGGAGCGGGGGGGAAAATGGGAGATACGCAGTATTTT.

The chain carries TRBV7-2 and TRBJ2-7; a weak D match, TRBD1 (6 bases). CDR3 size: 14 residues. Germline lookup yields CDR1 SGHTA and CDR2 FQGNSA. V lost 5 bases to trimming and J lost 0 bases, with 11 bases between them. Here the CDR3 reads CASSEGVSSYEQYF. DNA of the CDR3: TGTGCCAGCAGCGAGGGGGTTAGCTCCTACGAGCAGTACTTC.

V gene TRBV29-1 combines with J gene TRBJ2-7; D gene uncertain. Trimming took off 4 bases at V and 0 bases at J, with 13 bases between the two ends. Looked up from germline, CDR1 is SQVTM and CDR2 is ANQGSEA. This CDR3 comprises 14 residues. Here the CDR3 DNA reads TGCAGCGTTGGAAATAGCCCGAGCTCCTACGAGCAGTACTTC. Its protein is CSVGNSPSSYEQYF.

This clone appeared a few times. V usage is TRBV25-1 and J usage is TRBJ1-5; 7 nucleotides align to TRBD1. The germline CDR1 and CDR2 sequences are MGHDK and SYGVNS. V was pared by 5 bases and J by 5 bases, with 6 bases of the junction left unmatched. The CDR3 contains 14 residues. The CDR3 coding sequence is TGTGCCAGCAGTAGGGGGCCATGGGATCAGCCCCAGCATTTT. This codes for CASSRGPWDQPQHF.

The DNA for the CDR3 is TGTGCCAGCAGATATACACAGAACACTGAAGCTTTCTTT. Translated, it gives CASRYTQNTEAFF. This sequence joins TRBV28 and TRBJ1-1, with no clear D. The CDR3 runs 13 residues. Trimming pared 6 bases from V and 1 base from J, leaving 9 bases between. Germline CDR1 and CDR2: MDHEN and SYDVKM. Based on the CDR3 plus reference TRBV28 and TRBJ1-1, the full variable domain is DVKVTQSSRYLVKRTGEKVFLECVQDMDHENMFWYRQDPGLGLRLIYFSYDVKMKEKGDIPEGYSVSREKKERFSLILESASTNQTSMYLCASRYTQNTEAFFGQGTRLTVV.